This T cell receptor beta chain stems from a study of T-cell reconstitution after alpha-beta-depleted transplantation in children. This clonotype was counted between two and nine times. Unique molecular identifiers were used in preparing the TCRbeta library. TCRdb itself ran the PCR reads through MiXCR, one entry per CDR3 protein. In the table there are over 550,000 distinct CDR3 sequences, roughly a tenth of which are singletons. V gave up 5 bases and J gave up 9 bases, with 8 bases separating them. CDR1 and CDR2 (germline): SQVTM, ANQGSEA. The CDR3 loop spans 10 amino acids. Sequenced here: PBMCs from the stem cell graft donor, sampled from the stem cell graft. The chain uses TRBV29-1 and TRBJ2-1; D is undetermined. The receptor's source is a human donor who donated a stem cell graft to a child with acute myeloid leukemia. The CDR3 DNA is TGCAGCGTTAGTGGTCCTGAGCAGTTCTTC. It is translated as CSVSGPEQFF.